This TCR beta chain was identified during a study of lymphopenia after photon versus proton radiotherapy. Study outcomes and limitations: In patients who died, overall survival fell as post-nadir TCR diversity dropped more. Relative stability marked proton patients; photon patients lost diversity and naive cells. Oligoclonal CD8+ Temra expansion after nadir drove photon patients' diversity drop.

The length of the CDR3 is 14 residues. About this clone itself: Its specificity is not known.

Some clones are missing from TCRdb's copy, which holds only in-frame ones; the method was immunoSEQ multiplex PCR. The repertoire includes roughly 20,000 clones, 75% to 95% of them detected once, and 5.5% to 7.5% sits in the top ten. The sequence was collected from a man aged 55 to 69 with pancreatic cancer. The sample in question was peripheral blood, obtained from a patient treated with photon-based radiotherapy. V gene TRBV21-1 combines with J gene TRBJ1-4. TRBV21-1 is a listed pseudogene. The CDR3 spells CASTLVATNEKLFF. CDR3 DNA: TGTGCCAGCACTTTAGTTGCAACTAATGAAAAACTGTTTTTT.